The present TCR beta chain was sequenced within a study of control samples from healthy donors and cancer patients (dated by TCRdb to 2020 to 2021). Libraries were made using the immunoSEQ multiplex PCR assay. The source is immuneACCESS, and TCRdb retained only in-frame sequences with V and J called. Part of the clones is not carried over; for the studies checked, unresolved V genes explain less than half of this, and the remainder is unexplained. Present in this sample are 70,000 to 100,000 clones, around 91% of which were seen just once. The ten top clones hold about 16% of the sample. Notes on this clone: Its antigen target is currently unknown. Per-nucleotide qualities are absent, and no much larger clonotype sits a single base away.

According to the germline V gene, CDR1 reads MNHEY and CDR2 reads SVGAGI. At the junction V is shortened by 4 bases and J by 5 bases, with 11 bases in between. From the cysteine through the phenylalanine, the CDR3 covers 13 amino acids. Just CDR3 DNA is preserved here, 39 bases in frame from base 1. Material: blood. The TCR sequence derives from a man aged 50 to 60 in good health. The rearrangement combines TRBV6-5 with TRBJ1-2; no D segment can be confidently identified. The nucleotide sequence is given as TGTGCCAGCAGTTCTTACCTTGGATATGGCTACACCTTC. Translation gives CASSSYLGYGYTF.